This TCR beta chain was sequenced in a study of blood T cell repertoires in COVID-19. Profiling relied on immunoSEQ multiplex PCR, and the TCRdb table lists in-frame clones only, not all of them. The top ten clones hold roughly 1.1% of a sample with some 400,000 clones, approximately 90% of them seen once. Between the trimmed V and J ends, which lost 2 bases and 6 bases, there was a span of 14 bases. Looked up from germline, CDR1 is MDHEN and CDR2 is SYDVKM. There are 14 residues in the CDR3. The sample consisted of PBMCs or T cells enriched from blood (not recorded which). This TCR derives from a man aged 30 to 45 who had recovered from COVID-19. The chain combines TRBV28 with TRBJ2-7; possibly TRBD2 for D (6 bases). CDR3 loop: CASSLSGFGGEQYF. Here the CDR3 DNA reads TGTGCCAGCAGTTTAAGCGGCTTCGGGGGCGAGCAGTACTTC.